This T cell receptor beta chain originates from a study of T cells in pancreatic ductal adenocarcinoma. Surgery without prior neoadjuvant therapy was the treatment of the selected pancreatic ductal adenocarcinoma patients. Clones were sequenced by immunoSEQ multiplex PCR, and TCRdb holds only the in-frame ones, with some missing. The data show roughly 100,000 clones, around 96% seen once. The CDR3 spans 15 residues. The V and J ends lost 2 bases and 1 base respectively, with 12 bases between them. Germline lookup yields CDR1 MNHEY and CDR2 SVGAGI. Study observations and caveats: This surgical cohort overrepresents the minority presenting with early-stage disease. Enrichment of CD45RO+ effector over naive T cells in tumors may bias clonality.

This clone was seen only once. Its specificity is unknown. The chain employs TRBV6-5 and TRBJ2-7, with TRBD2 as a possible D gene (6 bases). Specimen: PBMCs. The TCR sequence derives from a human donor with pancreatic ductal adenocarcinoma. The CDR3 DNA reads as TGTGCCAGCAGTTACGACCGGGGAGGATCCTACGAGCAGTACTTC. This gives the protein CASSYDRGGSYEQYF.